The text below deals with one TCR beta chain. Its antigen is still unknown. The input lacks base qualities; no much larger clone sits a single base away. These data are taken from a study of T cell responses to AZD1222 COVID-19 vaccine (TCRdb year 2021). With regard to the full study: AZD1222 recipients given second doses at about 4 weeks or at about 12 weeks were pooled, since spike-specific TCR depth and breadth were not found to differ between the two schedules. TCR sequencing was performed for roughly 250 trial participants, of whom 200 to 220 were given two doses of AZD1222 and 26 were given two doses of MenACWY control vaccine. Trial participants were enrolled by age into 18-55, 56-69 and 70-plus year subgroups, with roughly 150, 30 and 60 TCR-sequenced participants respectively.

The CDR3 regions of human TCRbeta chains were analyzed by immunosequencing. The source study handled its data this way. TCRs in the repertoires were matched against a reference library of SARS-CoV-2-specific TCRs that had been generated with the MIRA antigen-specificity platform. Breadth meant the fraction of unique TCRs that were SARS-CoV-2-associated, whereas depth meant the fraction of total T cells that were SARS-CoV-2-associated. Using the MIRA data, every spike-specific TCR was mapped to the spike region that the TCR reacted to and assigned to either a CD4 or a CD8 class. Log10-transformed breadth and depth values were compared by one-way ANOVA with Sidak's multiple comparisons tests. TCRdb provides this immuneACCESS table in a form limited to in-frame rearrangements. Some clones are lacking; in checked studies, under half of them reflect an unresolved V gene, and why the rest are absent is not known. V, J and clone size reflect that table, while D and trimming were determined from the DNA. The sample includes around 140,000 clones, with roughly 92% observed a single time. Of the sample, around 1.7% falls within the top ten clones.

The research as a whole found: Vaccine-associated CD4 TCRs spanned the whole spike protein, with dominant responses in regions 160-218 and 743-854. Reportedly, close to half of the unique spike-specific TCRs recognized epitopes lying outside the regions that are mutated in the B.1.351 and B.1.1.7 variants. Conclusions about previously exposed vaccinees were limited because only a handful of AZD1222 recipients were SARS-CoV-2 seropositive at baseline. After two AZD1222 doses, spike-specific TCR breadth and depth were significantly higher than at day 0 and than in MenACWY recipients. The 56-69-year group was small, and its depth increase did not reach significance, likely because of low power. Participants were mostly white British and included more females than males, and it was suggested by the authors that clonal diversity may have been underestimated. Because no day 14 peak-response samples were available, the repertoires could be characterized only after the peak T cell response.

In the paper's terms, the time point label means: baseline before first vaccination. Samples from vaccinated people were obtained from the UK trials COV001 and COV002, which included a single-blind randomized controlled phase 2/3 trial of AZD1222 (ChAdOx1 nCoV-19) in healthy adults. Trial participant PBMC samples were collected at day 0 and day 28 after the second dose for TCRbeta chain sequencing. Specimen: peripheral blood, collected on day 0 of AZD1222 vaccination. The receptor's source is an adult in good health.

The base sequence is TGTGCCAGCAGTTCCCCCAGGACTTGGGGGGGAGTAGGAAACACCATATATTTT. Its protein is CASSSPRTWGGVGNTIYF. The rearrangement combines TRBV28 with TRBJ1-3, with TRBD1 tentatively as D gene (5 bases match). From cysteine to phenylalanine, the CDR3 is 18 amino acids long. The sequence is cut down to CDR3 DNA, 54 bases in frame from base 1. Via the germline V gene, CDR1 is MDHEN and CDR2 SYDVKM. V sheds 4 bases and J sheds 4 bases, leaving 23 bases between their ends.